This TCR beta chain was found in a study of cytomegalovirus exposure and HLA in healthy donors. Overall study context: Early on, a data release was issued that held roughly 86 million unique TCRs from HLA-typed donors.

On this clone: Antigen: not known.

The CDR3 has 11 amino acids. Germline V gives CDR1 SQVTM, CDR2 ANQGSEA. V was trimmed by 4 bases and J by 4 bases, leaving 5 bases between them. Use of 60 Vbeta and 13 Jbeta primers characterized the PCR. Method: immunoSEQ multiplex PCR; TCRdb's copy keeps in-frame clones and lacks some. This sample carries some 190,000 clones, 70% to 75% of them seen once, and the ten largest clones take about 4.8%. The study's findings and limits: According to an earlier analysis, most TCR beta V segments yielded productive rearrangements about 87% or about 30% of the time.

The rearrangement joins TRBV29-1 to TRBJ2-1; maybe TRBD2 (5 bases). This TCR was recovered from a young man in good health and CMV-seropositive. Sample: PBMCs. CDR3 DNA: TGCAGCGTTGGGACTTACAATGAGCAGTTCTTC. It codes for CSVGTYNEQFF.